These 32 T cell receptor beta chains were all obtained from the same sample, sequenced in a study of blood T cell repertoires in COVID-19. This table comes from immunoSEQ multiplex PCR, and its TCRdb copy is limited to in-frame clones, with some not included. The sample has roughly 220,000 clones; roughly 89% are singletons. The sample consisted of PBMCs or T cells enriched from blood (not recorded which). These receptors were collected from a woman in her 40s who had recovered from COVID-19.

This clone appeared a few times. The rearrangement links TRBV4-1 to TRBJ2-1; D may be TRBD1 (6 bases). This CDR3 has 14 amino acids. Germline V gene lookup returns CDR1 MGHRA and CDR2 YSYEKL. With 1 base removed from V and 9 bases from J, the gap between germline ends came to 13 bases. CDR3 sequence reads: CASSQADHRVEQFF. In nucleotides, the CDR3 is TGCGCCAGCAGCCAAGCTGACCACAGGGTTGAGCAGTTCTTC.

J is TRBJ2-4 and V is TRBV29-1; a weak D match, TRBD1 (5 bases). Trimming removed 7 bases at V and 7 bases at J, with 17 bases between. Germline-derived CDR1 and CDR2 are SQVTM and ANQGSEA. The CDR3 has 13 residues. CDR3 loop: CSAKPGIQNIQYF. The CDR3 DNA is TGCAGCGCTAAACCAGGGATTCAGAACATTCAGTACTTC.

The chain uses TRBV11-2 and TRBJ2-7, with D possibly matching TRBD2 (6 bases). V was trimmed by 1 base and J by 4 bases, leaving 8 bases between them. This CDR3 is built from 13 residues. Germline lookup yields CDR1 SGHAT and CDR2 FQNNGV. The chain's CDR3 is CASSLVGGYEQYV. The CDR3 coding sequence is TGTGCCAGCAGCTTAGTTGGGGGGTACGAGCAGTACGTC.

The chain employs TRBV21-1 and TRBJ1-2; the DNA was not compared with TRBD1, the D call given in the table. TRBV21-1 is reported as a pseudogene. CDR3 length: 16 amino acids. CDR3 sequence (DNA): TGTGCCAGCATAAGGGTGAAGTGGGACAGAATCTATGGCTACACCTTC. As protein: CASIRVKWDRIYGYTF.

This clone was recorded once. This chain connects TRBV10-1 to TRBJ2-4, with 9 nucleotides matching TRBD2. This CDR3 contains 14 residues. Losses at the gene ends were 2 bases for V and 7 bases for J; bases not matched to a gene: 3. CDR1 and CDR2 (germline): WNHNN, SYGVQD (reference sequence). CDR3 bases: TGCGCCAGCAGTGAGGGCGGGAGGGCGAACATTCAGTACTTC. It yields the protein CASSEGGRANIQYF.

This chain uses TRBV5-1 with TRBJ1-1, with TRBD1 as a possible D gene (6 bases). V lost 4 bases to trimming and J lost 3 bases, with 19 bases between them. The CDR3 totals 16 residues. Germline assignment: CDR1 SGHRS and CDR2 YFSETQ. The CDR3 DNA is TGCGCCAGCAGCCCGCGGGGGGCGGAGGTGGACACTGAAGCTTTCTTT. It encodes CASSPRGAEVDTEAFF. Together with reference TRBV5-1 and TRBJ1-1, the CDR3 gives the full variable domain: KAGVTQTPRYLIKTRGQQVTLSCSPISGHRSVSWYQQTPGQGLQFLFEYFSETQRNKGNFPGRFSGRQFSNSRSEMNVSTLELGDSALYLCASSPRGAEVDTEAFFGQGTRLTVV.

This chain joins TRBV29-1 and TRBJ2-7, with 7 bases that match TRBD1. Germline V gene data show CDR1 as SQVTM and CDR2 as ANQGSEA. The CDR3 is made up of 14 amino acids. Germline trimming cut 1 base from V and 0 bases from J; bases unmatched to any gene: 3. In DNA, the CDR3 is TGCAGCGTTGAAGCTAGACAGGGCTCCTACGAGCAGTACTTC. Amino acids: CSVEARQGSYEQYF.

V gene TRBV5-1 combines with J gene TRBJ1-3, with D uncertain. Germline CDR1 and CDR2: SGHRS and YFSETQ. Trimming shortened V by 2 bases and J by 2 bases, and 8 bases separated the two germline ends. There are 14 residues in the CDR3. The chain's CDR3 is CASSLEAAGNTIYF. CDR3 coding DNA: TGCGCCAGCAGCTTAGAGGCGGCTGGAAACACCATATATTTT.

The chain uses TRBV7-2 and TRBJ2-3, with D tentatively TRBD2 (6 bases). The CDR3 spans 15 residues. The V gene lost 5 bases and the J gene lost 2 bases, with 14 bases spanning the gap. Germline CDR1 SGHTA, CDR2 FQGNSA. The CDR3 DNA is TGTGCCAGCAGCCGGGACTCTTATTCCACAGATACGCAGTATTTT. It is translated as CASSRDSYSTDTQYF. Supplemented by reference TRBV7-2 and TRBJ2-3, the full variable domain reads GAGVSQSPSNKVTEKGKDVELRCDPISGHTALYWYRQSLGQGLEFLIYFQGNSAPDKSGLPSDRFSAERTGGSVSTLTIQRTQQEDSAVYLCASSRDSYSTDTQYFGPGTRLTVL.

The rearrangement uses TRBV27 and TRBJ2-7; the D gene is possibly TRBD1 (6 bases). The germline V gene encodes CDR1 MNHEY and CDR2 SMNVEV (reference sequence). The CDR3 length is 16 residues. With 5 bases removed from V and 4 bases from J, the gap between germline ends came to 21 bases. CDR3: CASSDSTGSIYYEQYF. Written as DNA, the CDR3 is TGTGCCAGCAGTGACTCGACAGGATCGATCTATTACGAGCAGTACTTC.

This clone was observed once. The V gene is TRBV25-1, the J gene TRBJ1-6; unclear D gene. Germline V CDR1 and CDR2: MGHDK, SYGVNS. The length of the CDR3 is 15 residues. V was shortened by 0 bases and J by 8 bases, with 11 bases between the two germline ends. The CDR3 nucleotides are TGTGCCAGCAGTGAATATGCCGGGGTACATTCACCCCTCCACTTT. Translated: CASSEYAGVHSPLHF.

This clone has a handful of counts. CDR3 sequence: CASSLDIAGGSYEQYV. For the CDR3, the DNA is TGTGCCAGCAGCTTAGATATAGCGGGAGGGTCCTACGAGCAGTACGTC. The rearrangement uses TRBV11-2 and TRBJ2-7, with 11 bases lining up with TRBD2. Germline lookup yields CDR1 SGHAT and CDR2 FQNNGV. This CDR3 has 16 amino acids. V dropped 0 bases and J dropped 1; count of bases not matched to a gene: 2.

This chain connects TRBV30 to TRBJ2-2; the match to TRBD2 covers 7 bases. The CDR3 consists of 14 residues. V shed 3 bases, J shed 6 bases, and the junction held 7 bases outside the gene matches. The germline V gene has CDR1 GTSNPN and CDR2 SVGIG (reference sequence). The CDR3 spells CAWSGGLFPGELFF. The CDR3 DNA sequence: TGTGCCTGGAGCGGGGGACTATTCCCCGGGGAGCTGTTTTTT.

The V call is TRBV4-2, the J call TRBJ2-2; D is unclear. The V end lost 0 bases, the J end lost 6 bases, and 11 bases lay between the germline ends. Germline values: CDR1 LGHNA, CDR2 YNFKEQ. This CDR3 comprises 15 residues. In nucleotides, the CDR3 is TGTGCCAGCAGCCAAGATCTGAGGTCCGCCGGGGAGCTGTTTTTT. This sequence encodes CASSQDLRSAGELFF.

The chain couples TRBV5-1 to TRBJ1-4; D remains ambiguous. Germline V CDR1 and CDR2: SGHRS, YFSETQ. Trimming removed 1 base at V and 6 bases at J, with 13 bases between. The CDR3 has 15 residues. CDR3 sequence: CASSLRGPRDEKLFF. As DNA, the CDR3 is TGCGCCAGCAGCTTGAGAGGGCCTAGGGATGAAAAACTGTTTTTT.

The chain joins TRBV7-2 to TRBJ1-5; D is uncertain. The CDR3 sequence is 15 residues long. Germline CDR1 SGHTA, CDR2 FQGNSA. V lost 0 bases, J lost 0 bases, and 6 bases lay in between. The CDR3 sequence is CASSLAGHSNQPQHF. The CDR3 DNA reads TGTGCCAGCAGCTTAGCTGGGCATAGCAATCAGCCCCAGCATTTT.

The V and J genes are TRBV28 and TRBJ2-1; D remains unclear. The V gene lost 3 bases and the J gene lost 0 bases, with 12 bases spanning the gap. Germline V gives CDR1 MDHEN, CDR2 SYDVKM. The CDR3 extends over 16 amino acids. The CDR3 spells CASSLRWQSSYNEQFF. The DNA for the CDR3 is TGTGCCAGCAGTTTGCGGTGGCAGAGCTCCTACAATGAGCAGTTCTTC.

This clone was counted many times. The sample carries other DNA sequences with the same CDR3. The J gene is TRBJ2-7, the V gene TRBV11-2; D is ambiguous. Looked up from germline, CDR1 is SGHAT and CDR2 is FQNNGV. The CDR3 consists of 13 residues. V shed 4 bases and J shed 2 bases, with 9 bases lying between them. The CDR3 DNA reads TGTGCCAGCAGCTCGCTTCGGGCCTACGAGCAGTACTTC. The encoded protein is CASSSLRAYEQYF.

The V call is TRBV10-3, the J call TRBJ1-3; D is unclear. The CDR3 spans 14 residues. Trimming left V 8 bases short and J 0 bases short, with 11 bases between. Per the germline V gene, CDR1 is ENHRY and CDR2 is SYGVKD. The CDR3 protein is CAIEAGSSGNTIYF. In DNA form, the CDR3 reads TGTGCCATCGAAGCAGGTAGCTCTGGAAACACCATATATTTT.

The CDR3 sequence is CASSAREDGTQYF. The CDR3 nucleotides read TGTGCCAGCAGTGCTCGGGAGGATGGGACCCAGTACTTC. V is TRBV2 and J is TRBJ2-5; 7 bases agree with TRBD2. V lost 4 bases and J lost 7; bases outside the gene matches: 6. This CDR3 contains 13 residues. Germline-derived CDR1 and CDR2 are SNHLY and FYNNEI.

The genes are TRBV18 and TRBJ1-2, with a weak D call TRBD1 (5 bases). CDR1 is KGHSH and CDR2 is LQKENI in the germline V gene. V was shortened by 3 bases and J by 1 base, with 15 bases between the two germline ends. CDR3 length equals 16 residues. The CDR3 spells CASSPDRRGVNYGYTF. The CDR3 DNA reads TGTGCCAGCTCACCGGACCGACGGGGGGTTAACTATGGCTACACCTTC.

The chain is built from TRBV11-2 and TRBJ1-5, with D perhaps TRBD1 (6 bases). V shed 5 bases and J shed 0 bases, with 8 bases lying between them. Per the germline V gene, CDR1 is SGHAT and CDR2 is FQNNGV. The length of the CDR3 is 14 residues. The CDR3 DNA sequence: TGTGCCAGCAGCCTACAGGGTAGCAATCAGCCCCAGCATTTT. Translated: CASSLQGSNQPQHF.

The CDR3: CASSFRENTEAFF. In nucleotides, the CDR3 is TGTGCCAGCAGCTTCCGGGAGAACACTGAAGCTTTCTTT. This sequence joins TRBV5-5 and TRBJ1-1; D uncertain. Trimming removed 2 bases from V and 1 base from J, with 6 bases in between. Germline-derived CDR1 and CDR2 are SGHKS and YYEKEE (reference sequence). This CDR3 contains 13 residues.

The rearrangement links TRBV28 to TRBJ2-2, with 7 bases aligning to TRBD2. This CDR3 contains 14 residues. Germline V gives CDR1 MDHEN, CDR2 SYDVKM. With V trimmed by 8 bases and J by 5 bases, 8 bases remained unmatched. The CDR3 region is CASGGRGRTGELFF. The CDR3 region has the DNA TGTGCCAGCGGGGGGAGGGGAAGGACCGGGGAGCTGTTTTTT.

CDR3 sequence: CASSPGTGPHYEQYV. Written as DNA, the CDR3 is TGTGCCAGCAGTCCCGGGACAGGACCCCACTACGAGCAGTACGTC. The rearrangement uses TRBV6-4 and TRBJ2-7; 8 bases line up with TRBD1. The junction had 9 bases not matched to a gene; V was cut back by 5 bases and J by 3 bases. The CDR3 runs 15 residues. CDR1 is MRHNA, CDR2 SNTAGT, per germline.

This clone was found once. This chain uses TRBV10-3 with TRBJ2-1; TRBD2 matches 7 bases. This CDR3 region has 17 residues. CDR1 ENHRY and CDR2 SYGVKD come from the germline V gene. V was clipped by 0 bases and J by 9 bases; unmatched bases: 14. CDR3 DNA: TGTGCCATCAGTGAGTCGCTAGCGGTCGAACTGGGAGGTGAGCAGTTCTTC. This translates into CAISESLAVELGGEQFF.

The DNA of the CDR3 is TGTGCCAGTAGTATCCCACCCTATAACACCGGGGAGCTGTTTTTT. It specifies CASSIPPYNTGELFF. The chain combines TRBV19 with TRBJ2-2; no clear D. The CDR3 has 15 residues. V was clipped by 3 bases and J by 2 bases, with 10 bases between them. Germline-derived CDR1 and CDR2 are LNHDA and SQIVND (reference sequence).

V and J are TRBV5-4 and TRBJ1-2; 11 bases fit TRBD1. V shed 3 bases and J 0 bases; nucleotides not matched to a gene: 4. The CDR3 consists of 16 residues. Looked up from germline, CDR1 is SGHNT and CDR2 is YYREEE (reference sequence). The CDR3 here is CASSWGQGGSNYGYTF. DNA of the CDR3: TGTGCCAGCAGCTGGGGACAGGGGGGATCTAACTATGGCTACACCTTC.

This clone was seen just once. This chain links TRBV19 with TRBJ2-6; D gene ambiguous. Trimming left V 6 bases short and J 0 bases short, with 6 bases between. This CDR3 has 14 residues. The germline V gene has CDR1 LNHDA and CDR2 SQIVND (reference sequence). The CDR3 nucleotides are TGTGCCAGTAGCGAGAGCTCTGGGGCCAACGTCCTGACTTTC. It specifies CASSESSGANVLTF.

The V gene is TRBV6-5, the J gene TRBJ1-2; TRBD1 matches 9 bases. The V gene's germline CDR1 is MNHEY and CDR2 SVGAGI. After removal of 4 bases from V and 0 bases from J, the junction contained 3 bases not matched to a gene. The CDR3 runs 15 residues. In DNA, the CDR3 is TGTGCCAGCAGTTCCCGACAGGGGGCTAACTATGGCTACACCTTC. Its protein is CASSSRQGANYGYTF.

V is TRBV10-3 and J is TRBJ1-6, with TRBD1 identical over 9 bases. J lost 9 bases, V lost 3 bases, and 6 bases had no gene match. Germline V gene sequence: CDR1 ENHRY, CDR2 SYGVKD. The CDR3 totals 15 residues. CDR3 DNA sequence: TGTGCCATCAGTGACAGACAGGGGGGCGGTTCACCCCTCCACTTT. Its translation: CAISDRQGGGSPLHF.

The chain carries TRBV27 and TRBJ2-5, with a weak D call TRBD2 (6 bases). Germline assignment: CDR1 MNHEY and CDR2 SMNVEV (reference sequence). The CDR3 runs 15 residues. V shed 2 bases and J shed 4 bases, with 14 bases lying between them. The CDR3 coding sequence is TGTGCCAGCAGTTTAGGCGGGGAGAGGGCAGAGACCCAGTACTTC. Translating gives CASSLGGERAETQYF.